The entry that follows covers one TCR beta chain sequence. The sample belongs to a study of blood T cell repertoires in COVID-19. Sequenced by immunoSEQ multiplex PCR; TCRdb stores in-frame clones only, minus some. The data contain about 280,000 clones, more than 80% of them singletons. There are 15 residues in the CDR3. Germline assignment: CDR1 LNHDA and CDR2 SQIVND (reference sequence). V lost 3 bases and J 4 bases, leaving 12 bases between the germline ends. Specimen: PBMCs or T cells enriched from blood (not recorded which). This chain joins TRBV19 and TRBJ2-2, with D tentatively TRBD2 (5 bases). The sequence came from a woman aged 30 to 39 with acute COVID-19. CDR3 protein: CASSIGLSGTGELFF. DNA for the CDR3: TGTGCCAGTAGTATCGGTCTCAGCGGCACCGGGGAGCTGTTTTTT.